The rows below give T cell receptor beta chains drawn from one sample of a study of cytomegalovirus exposure and HLA in healthy donors. Measured with immunoSEQ multiplex PCR; TCRdb has only the in-frame clones, and not every one. Of under 200,000 clones in the sample, 65% to 90% were seen once. The sequencing sample was made of PBMCs. The receptor set was obtained from a human donor in good health. The CDR3 runs from the conserved cysteine through the conserved F or W. The D gene is left open where the match is weak. Only part of the rows carry a size: once, few, many, or a class if the clone is expanded.

d_call cdr3_length j_call v_call clone_size cdr3_nt cdr3_aa
TRBD2 15 TRBJ2-1 TRBV11-2 - TGTGCCAGCAGCTCCGGGACTAGCGGCGGGGATGAGCAGTTCTTC CASSSGTSGGDEQFF
TRBD2 18 TRBJ2-3 TRBV4-2 - TGTGCCAGCAGCCAAGAACTAGCGGGGGGACCTAGCACAGATACGCAGTATTTT CASSQELAGGPSTDTQYF
- 15 TRBJ2-6 TRBV7-2 - TGTGCCAGCAGCGTCACAAGCTCTGGGGCCAACGTCCTGACTTTC CASSVTSSGANVLTF
TRBD2 16 TRBJ2-5 TRBV7-9 - TGTGCCAGCAGCTCAAGGAGCGGGGGCTCGAGGGAGACCCAGTACTTC CASSSRSGGSRETQYF
TRBD2 12 TRBJ2-5 TRBV11-3 - TGTGCCAGTAGGGACTACCGAGAGACCCAGTACTTC CASRDYRETQYF
- 14 TRBJ2-2 TRBV4-1 - TGCGCCAGCAGCCAAAACACGAACACCGGGGAGCTGTTTTTT CASSQNTNTGELFF
TRBD2 14 TRBJ2-1 TRBV27 - TGTGCCAGTAGACTAGCGGGGACCTACAATGAGCAGTTCTTC CASRLAGTYNEQFF
- 12 TRBJ2-2 TRBV11-3 few TGTGCCAGCAGCCCCTTGACCGGGGAGCTGTTTTTT CASSPLTGELFF
- 15 TRBJ2-3 TRBV10-3 - TGTGCCATCAGTGAGGGGCAGGGGTCTGGAGATACGCAGTATTTT CAISEGQGSGDTQYF
- 15 TRBJ1-1 TRBV4-3 - TGCGCCAGCAGCCAAGCCCCAGGATCGAACACTGAAGCTTTCTTT CASSQAPGSNTEAFF
TRBD1 15 TRBJ1-2 TRBV27 - TGTGCCAGCAGCCAGCAGGGGGCAGCACCGGGGGGCGACACCTTC CASSQQGAAPGGDTF
- 16 TRBJ2-4 TRBV5-6 - TGTGCCAGCAGCCCAGCGACGGGGAGAGCCAAAAACATTCAGTACTTC CASSPATGRAKNIQYF
- 14 TRBJ1-2 TRBV5-1 - TGCGCCAGCAGCCCCCCGTCGAGATACTATGGCTACACCTTC CASSPPSRYYGYTF
- 16 TRBJ1-6 TRBV11-2 - TGTGCCAGCAGCCTAACAATCAGGGTTTCGGATTCACCCCTCCACTTT CASSLTIRVSDSPLHF